The 20 T cell receptor beta chains in this list originate from one sample, sequenced in a study of T-cell reconstitution after alpha-beta-depleted transplantation in children. During its preparation, the TCRbeta library received unique molecular identifiers. TCRdb itself ran the PCR reads through MiXCR, one entry per CDR3 protein. The sample shows approximately 490,000 distinct CDR3 sequences, approximately 12% of them seen only once. Sequenced material: PBMCs from the stem cell graft donor, taken from the stem cell graft. The receptors stem from a human donor who donated a stem cell graft to a child with combined immunodeficiency.

In this sample, this clonotype turned up a few times. The chain is built from TRBV11-2 and TRBJ2-2; 11 nucleotides align to TRBD2. This CDR3 contains 17 residues. Trimming took 2 bases from V and 4 from J; bases not matched to a gene: 6. Germline V gene sequence: CDR1 SGHAT, CDR2 FQNNGV. CDR3 sequence (DNA): TGTGCCAGCAGCTTATTTCAACTAGCGGGAGCCACCGGGGAGCTGTTTTTT. It specifies CASSLFQLAGATGELFF.

This clonotype was observed many times. V and J are TRBV6-2 or TRBV6-3 and TRBJ2-3; 9 positions agree with TRBD2. CDR1 MNHEY and CDR2 SVGEGT come from the germline V gene. The ends lost 2 bases at V and 1 base at J; junction bases unmatched: 4. CDR3 length: 16 amino acids. The CDR3 here is CASSYPRTSGTDTQYF. The CDR3 DNA sequence: TGTGCCAGCAGTTACCCGCGGACTAGCGGCACAGATACGCAGTATTTT.

This clonotype was seen ten or more times. The chain couples TRBV12-3 or TRBV12-4 to TRBJ1-1; D not certain. Trimming removed 3 bases from V and 1 base from J, with 6 bases in between. The CDR3 has 13 amino acids. The CDR3 region is CASSFPGNTEAFF. CDR3 coding DNA: TGTGCCAGCAGTTTCCCAGGGAACACTGAAGCTTTCTTT.

DNA for the CDR3: TGCGCCAGCAGCTTGGTCCCGGGAGCAGATACGCAGTATTTT. It encodes CASSLVPGADTQYF. This sequence joins TRBV5-1 and TRBJ2-3; D might be TRBD2 (6 bases). The germline CDR1 and CDR2 sequences are SGHRS and YFSETQ. V lost 0 bases to trimming and J lost 4 bases, with 9 bases between them. CDR3 size: 14 residues.

The chain couples TRBV24-1 to TRBJ2-1; TRBD1 or TRBD2 may be the D gene (5 bases each). The CDR3 covers 16 residues. With 3 bases removed from V and 7 bases from J, the gap between germline ends came to 18 bases. Germline lookup yields CDR1 KGHDR and CDR2 SFDVKD. The CDR3 loop reads CATSDPGTPGVNEQFF. Here the CDR3 DNA reads TGTGCCACCAGTGATCCTGGGACGCCCGGGGTTAATGAGCAGTTCTTC.

Ten or more counts support this clonotype. V usage is TRBV6-5 and J usage is TRBJ2-1; 11 nucleotides line up with TRBD2. The V and J ends lost 5 bases and 8 bases, in that order; junction bases with no gene match: 11. Germline V gene data show CDR1 as MNHEY and CDR2 as SVGAGI. The CDR3 spans 16 residues. CDR3 sequence reads: CASSTSQLAGVHEQFF. The CDR3 coding sequence is TGTGCCAGCAGTACCTCCCAACTAGCGGGAGTACATGAGCAGTTCTTC.

This chain connects TRBV6-2 or TRBV6-3 to TRBJ2-2, with a tentative D call TRBD2 (6 bases). Germline values: CDR1 MNHEY, CDR2 SVGEGT. The CDR3 has 14 residues. Trimming left V 0 bases short and J 6 bases short, with 8 bases between. This CDR3 reads CASSYSRGAGELFF. For the CDR3, the DNA is TGTGCCAGCAGTTACTCCCGCGGGGCCGGGGAGCTGTTTTTT.

The V and J genes are TRBV4-3 and TRBJ2-5; D is ambiguous. The V end was cut by 0 bases, the J end by 2 bases, with 10 bases between. Germline V CDR1 and CDR2: LGHNA, YSLEER. This CDR3 spans 15 amino acids. Here the CDR3 DNA reads TGCGCCAGCAGCCAAGACAGTAGCCCTCAAGAGACCCAGTACTTC. This codes for CASSQDSSPQETQYF.

For this clonotype: The junction departs from germline at one end; a sequencing error may be responsible. V usage is TRBV2 and J usage is TRBJ2-6, with 10 bases fitting TRBD1. The CDR3 has 19 amino acids. Germline CDR1 and CDR2: SNHLY and FYNNEI. CDR3 protein: CACRPTPGTGDGGANVLTF. CDR3 bases: TGTGCCTGCAGACCGACTCCCGGGACAGGGGATGGCGGGGCCAACGTCCTGACTTTC.

This clonotype was detected only a few times. CDR3 DNA: TGTGCCAGCAGCTTAGGGGGCTTCACCGGGGAGCTGTTTTTT. It is translated as CASSLGGFTGELFF. This chain connects TRBV7-2 to TRBJ2-2; possibly TRBD1 for D (5 bases). The ends were cut back, 1 base at V and 4 bases at J, with 7 bases in the middle. Germline CDR1 SGHTA, CDR2 FQGNSA. The CDR3 runs 14 residues.

This clonotype has just a few counts. This sequence joins TRBV4-2 and TRBJ2-3, with D uncertain. Germline loops: CDR1 LGHNA, CDR2 YNFKEQ. Trimming removed 0 bases from V and 4 bases from J, with 11 bases in between. The length of the CDR3 is 15 residues. The DNA for the CDR3 is TGTGCCAGCAGCCAAGATAGGATTAGCTCAGATACGCAGTATTTT. Translated, it gives CASSQDRISSDTQYF.

This rearrangement joins TRBV12-3 or TRBV12-4 to TRBJ2-6, with 8 bases aligning to TRBD2. This CDR3 region has 18 residues. The V and J ends lost 3 bases and 4 bases, in that order; junction bases with no gene match: 11. The CDR3 here is CASSFRQGLGSGANVLTF. CDR3 coding DNA: TGTGCCAGCAGTTTCCGTCAGGGACTAGGTTCCGGGGCCAACGTCCTGACTTTC.

This clonotype turned up a few times. V usage is TRBV10-3 and J usage is TRBJ2-1; D is uncertain. The germline CDR1 and CDR2 sequences are ENHRY and SYGVKD. With 10 bases removed from V and 0 bases from J, the gap between germline ends came to 13 bases. CDR3 size: 14 residues. The CDR3 region is CATALTISYNEQFF. The DNA of the CDR3 is TGTGCCACCGCCCTAACTATCTCCTACAATGAGCAGTTCTTC.

This chain joins TRBV5-1 and TRBJ2-1; 7 bases line up with TRBD2. The CDR3 spans 14 residues. CDR1 SGHRS and CDR2 YFSETQ come from the germline V gene. Trimming at V came to 0 bases and at J to 7 bases, leaving 4 bases not matched to a gene. CDR3 region: CASSLGREWNEQFF. CDR3 nucleotide sequence: TGCGCCAGCAGCTTGGGGCGGGAGTGGAATGAGCAGTTCTTC.

This rearrangement joins TRBV7-9 to TRBJ1-1; unclear D gene. The V end lost 5 bases, the J end lost 3 bases, and 7 bases lay between the germline ends. Germline V lookup: CDR1 SEHNR, CDR2 FQNEAQ (reference sequence). The CDR3 length is 12 residues. The CDR3 DNA is TGTGCCAGCAGCGATCATTACACTGAAGCTTTCTTT. It specifies CASSDHYTEAFF. The full variable domain, in which reference TRBV7-9 and TRBJ1-1 provide the parts outside the CDR3, is DTGVSQNPRHKITKRGQNVTFRCDPISEHNRLYWYRQTLGQGPEFLTYFQNEAQLEKSRLLSDRFSAERPKGSFSTLEIQRTEQGDSAMYLCASSDHYTEAFFGQGTRLTVV.

This clonotype showed up just a few times. The chain's CDR3 is CASSGRTSGGHTGELFF. CDR3 in DNA: TGTGCCAGCAGTGGCAGGACTAGCGGGGGGCACACCGGGGAGCTGTTTTTT. This chain connects TRBV6-1 to TRBJ2-2, with TRBD2 identical over 14 bases. Germline loops: CDR1 MNHNS, CDR2 SASEGT. The J segment lost 3 bases and the V segment lost 4 bases, leaving 4 bases of the junction unmatched. This CDR3 is built from 17 residues.

This clonotype occurred a few times. The chain joins TRBV4-3 to TRBJ2-3; tentative D call: TRBD1 (5 bases). Germline V gene sequence: CDR1 LGHNA, CDR2 YSLEER. The CDR3 loop spans 15 amino acids. The germline V and J ends were trimmed by 4 bases and 0 bases, with 11 bases remaining between them. As DNA, the CDR3 is TGCGCCAGCAGCCGATTCAGGGCTAGCACAGATACGCAGTATTTT. Residues: CASSRFRASTDTQYF.

This clonotype came up many times. The chain joins TRBV18 to TRBJ2-2, with 8 bases that match TRBD1. The V gene end was trimmed by 6 bases and the J gene end by 3 bases; junction bases not matched to a gene: 6. Germline loops: CDR1 KGHSH, CDR2 LQKENI. The CDR3 covers 15 residues. The CDR3 is CASSSSGQDTGELFF. The CDR3 coding sequence is TGTGCCAGCTCCTCCTCGGGACAGGACACCGGGGAGCTGTTTTTT.

V usage is TRBV12-3 or TRBV12-4 and J usage is TRBJ2-3; possible D gene TRBD2, 6 bases. The CDR3 spans 14 residues. The V end was cut by 10 bases, the J end by 4 bases, with 18 bases between. CDR3 loop: CATTRTINPDTQYF. The CDR3 region has the DNA TGTGCCACCACCCGGACTATAAACCCAGATACGCAGTATTTT.

Only a few counts were recorded for this clonotype. This chain links TRBV7-2 with TRBJ1-2; 7 nucleotides line up with TRBD1. The trim removed 0 bases at V and 2 bases at J, leaving 3 bases unmatched. This CDR3 is 15 amino acids long. Looked up from germline, CDR1 is SGHTA and CDR2 is FQGNSA. CDR3 sequence: CASSLAGQKNYGYTF. The CDR3 DNA reads as TGTGCCAGCAGCTTAGCGGGACAGAAGAACTATGGCTACACCTTC.